This passage covers 6 T cell receptor beta chains from one sample sequenced in a study of TIL therapy for anti-PD-1-resistant metastatic lung cancer. The time point was: pre-treatment sample, taken before nivolumab and TIL therapy. Sequencing used immunoSEQ v3. Only in-frame clones appear in the TCRdb table, and some are missing; sequencing was by immunoSEQ multiplex PCR. The sample lists tens of thousands of clones, 73% occurring once. Specimen: blood, collected at baseline. These TCRs come from a person aged 30 to 80 with non-small cell lung cancer.

The J gene is TRBJ2-2, the V gene TRBV28; 10 bases fit TRBD1. J lost 2 bases, V lost 5 bases, and 11 bases had no gene match. CDR3 length equals 18 residues. Per germline, CDR1 MDHEN and CDR2 SYDVKM. The CDR3 region is CASSTLPGTGVNTGELFF. The CDR3 DNA sequence: TGTGCCAGCAGTACTCTCCCCGGGACAGGGGTAAACACCGGGGAGCTGTTTTTT.

Here the CDR3 reads CASSESDSPNSPLHF. CDR3 DNA sequence: TGTGCCAGCAGTGAATCTGACAGCCCCAATTCACCCCTCCACTTT. The V gene is TRBV25-1, the J gene TRBJ1-6; perhaps TRBD1 as D (5 bases). CDR1 is MGHDK and CDR2 is SYGVNS in the germline V gene. The ends were cut back, 1 base at V and 7 bases at J, with 11 bases in the middle. The CDR3 is made up of 15 amino acids. Supplemented by reference TRBV25-1 and TRBJ1-6, the full variable domain reads EADIYQTPRYLVIGTGKKITLECSQTMGHDKMYWYQQDPGMELHLIHYSYGVNSTEKGDLSSESTVSRIRTEHFPLTLESARPSHTSQYLCASSESDSPNSPLHFGNGTRLTVT.

This clone was seen just once. The rearrangement uses TRBV5-6 and TRBJ2-1; D possibly corresponds to TRBD2 (5 bases). V was clipped by 0 bases and J by 8 bases, with 15 bases between them. Per the germline V gene, CDR1 is SGHDT and CDR2 is YYEEEE. The CDR3 runs 15 residues. The CDR3 protein is CASSLVASPRDEQFF. CDR3 in DNA: TGTGCCAGCAGCTTGGTAGCGTCCCCAAGGGATGAGCAGTTCTTC.

The V and J genes are TRBV19 and TRBJ1-1; possibly TRBD1 for D (5 bases). This CDR3 has 15 residues. V was cut by 7 bases and J by 7 bases, with 22 bases left in between. CDR1 is LNHDA, CDR2 SQIVND, per germline (reference sequence). The CDR3 reads CASKTEGLLVGEAFF. CDR3 coding DNA: TGTGCCAGTAAGACGGAGGGGTTGCTTGTCGGTGAAGCTTTCTTT. Complete variable domain (other parts from reference TRBV19 and TRBJ1-1): DGGITQSPKYLFRKEGQNVTLSCEQNLNHDAMYWYRQDPGQGLRLIYYSQIVNDFQKGDIAEGYSVSREKKESFPLTVTSAQKNPTAFYLCASKTEGLLVGEAFFGQGTRLTVV.

This chain joins TRBV29-1 and TRBJ1-4; weak D call: TRBD1 (5 bases). Trimming cost V 7 bases and J 2 bases, with 14 bases left between them. This CDR3 is 14 amino acids long. CDR1 and CDR2 (germline): SQVTM, ANQGSEA. CDR3 loop: CSAKLTVTNEKLFF. The CDR3 bases are TGCAGCGCTAAACTGACAGTGACTAATGAAAAACTGTTTTTT.

This chain links TRBV11-2 with TRBJ2-5; 9 bases fit TRBD1. Germline values: CDR1 SGHAT, CDR2 FQNNGV. J was trimmed by 1 base and V by 5 bases; bases with no gene match: 14. This CDR3 is built from 18 residues. CDR3 loop: CASSLGGNRGPFQETQYF. The CDR3 DNA follows: TGTGCCAGCAGCCTAGGAGGGAACAGGGGGCCTTTCCAAGAGACCCAGTACTTC.